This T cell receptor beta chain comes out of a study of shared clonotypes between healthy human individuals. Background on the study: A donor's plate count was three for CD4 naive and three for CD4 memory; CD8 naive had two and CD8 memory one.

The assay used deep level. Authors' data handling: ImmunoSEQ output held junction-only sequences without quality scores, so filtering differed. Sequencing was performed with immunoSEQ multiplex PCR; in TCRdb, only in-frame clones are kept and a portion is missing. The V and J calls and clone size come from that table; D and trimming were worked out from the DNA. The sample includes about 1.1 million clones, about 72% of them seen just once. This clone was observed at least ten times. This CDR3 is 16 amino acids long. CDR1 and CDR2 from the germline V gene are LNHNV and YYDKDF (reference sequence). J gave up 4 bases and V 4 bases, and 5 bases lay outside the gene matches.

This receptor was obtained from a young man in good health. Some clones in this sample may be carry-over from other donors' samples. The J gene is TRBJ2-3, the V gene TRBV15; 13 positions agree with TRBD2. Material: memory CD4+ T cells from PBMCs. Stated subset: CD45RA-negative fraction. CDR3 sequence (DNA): TGTGCCACCAGCACCTGGACTAGCGGGAGTTCAGATACGCAGTATTTT. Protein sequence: CATSTWTSGSSDTQYF.